One sample yielded the 16 T cell receptor beta chains listed below, sequenced in a study of radiotherapy plus CTLA-4 blockade in lung cancer. The method was immunoSEQ multiplex PCR; TCRdb's version includes in-frame clones alone and lacks a portion of them. The table has about 120,000 clones, about 90% seen once. The material was peripheral blood, obtained from a patient treated with radiotherapy plus ipilimumab. These receptors came from a human donor with non-small cell lung cancer that progressed on radiotherapy plus ipilimumab.

V usage is TRBV27 and J usage is TRBJ2-2; TRBD2 matches at 14 bases. With 2 bases clipped from V and 5 bases from J, the junction kept 7 bases outside the gene matches. The CDR3 extends over 18 amino acids. CDR1 and CDR2 from the germline V gene are MNHEY and SMNVEV (reference sequence). The CDR3 DNA is TGTGCCAGCAGTTTACTCGGGACTAGCGGGAGTCTTACCGGGGAGCTGTTTTTT. This translates into CASSLLGTSGSLTGELFF.

The chain employs TRBV9 and TRBJ1-2; D not certain. V shed 1 base and J shed 0 bases, with 10 bases lying between them. This CDR3 spans 15 amino acids. Germline CDR1 and CDR2: SGDLS and YYNGEE. DNA for the CDR3: TGTGCCAGCAGCGTATCGGCAGCTGCTAACTATGGCTACACCTTC. The encoded protein is CASSVSAAANYGYTF.

V usage is TRBV7-3 and J usage is TRBJ2-1, with D possibly matching TRBD2 (5 bases). Between the trimmed V and J ends, which lost 1 base and 7 bases, there was a span of 14 bases. Germline lookup yields CDR1 SGHTA and CDR2 FQGTGA. The CDR3 contains 15 residues. The CDR3 is CASSLNGNTLNEQFF. The CDR3 DNA follows: TGTGCCAGCAGCTTAAACGGGAATACCCTTAATGAGCAGTTCTTC. Supplemented by reference TRBV7-3 and TRBJ2-1, the full variable domain reads GAGVSQTPSNKVTEKGKYVELRCDPISGHTALYWYRQSLGQGPEFLIYFQGTGAADDSGLPNDRFFAVRPEGSVSTLKIQRTERGDSAVYLCASSLNGNTLNEQFFGPGTRLTVL.

V is TRBV10-2 and J is TRBJ2-7; D may be TRBD2 (7 bases). The CDR3 runs 12 residues. From germline, CDR1 is WSHSY and CDR2 SAAADI. Trimming stripped 6 bases from V and 6 bases from J, with 12 bases between. The CDR3 nucleotides are TGCGCCAGCAGCGGGGGGCGAGGCGAGCAGTACTTC. The encoded protein is CASSGGRGEQYF.

J is TRBJ1-2 and V is TRBV12-5; D perhaps matches TRBD1 (5 bases). V was clipped by 5 bases and J by 4 bases, with 23 bases between them. The CDR3 has 17 amino acids. Germline V gives CDR1 LGHNT, CDR2 FRNRAP. The CDR3 region is CASGPHLTGPGAYGYTF. The CDR3 bases are TGTGCTAGTGGTCCACACCTCACGGGACCTGGCGCCTATGGCTACACCTTC.

This chain links TRBV5-1 with TRBJ1-1, with D possibly being TRBD1 (6 bases). Trimming stripped 7 bases from V and 4 bases from J, with 17 bases between. The CDR3 has 14 residues. Looked up from germline, CDR1 is SGHRS and CDR2 is YFSETQ. The CDR3 DNA follows: TGCGCCAGCGGGGAAGGCGGACAGATCACTGAAGCTTTCTTT. Translating gives CASGEGGQITEAFF.

The chain has TRBV6-5 and TRBJ1-2; D is perhaps TRBD1 (5 bases). Germline assignment: CDR1 MNHEY and CDR2 SVGAGI. The CDR3 covers 16 residues. The V end was cut by 2 bases, the J end by 9 bases, with 22 bases between. The CDR3 nucleotides read TGTGCCAGCAGTTACCTTTTACGGGACGGCGTCTCAAGCTACACCTTC. Protein product: CASSYLLRDGVSSYTF.

The chain recombines TRBV5-1 with TRBJ1-4; D gene unclear. Per germline, CDR1 SGHRS and CDR2 YFSETQ. The CDR3 spans 15 residues. With 1 base removed from V and 3 bases from J, the gap between germline ends came to 10 bases. For the CDR3, the DNA is TGCGCCAGCAGCTTGTATGCATCTTCTAATGAAAAACTGTTTTTT. Translation gives CASSLYASSNEKLFF. Together with reference TRBV5-1 and TRBJ1-4, the CDR3 gives the full variable domain: KAGVTQTPRYLIKTRGQQVTLSCSPISGHRSVSWYQQTPGQGLQFLFEYFSETQRNKGNFPGRFSGRQFSNSRSEMNVSTLELGDSALYLCASSLYASSNEKLFFGSGTQLSVL.

Concerning this clone: It may be a read error: a sequence one base away is much more abundant. The V call is TRBV4-2, the J call TRBJ1-5; the match to TRBD1 covers 12 bases. Trimming took 1 base from V and 5 from J; bases not matched to a gene: 9. The CDR3 length is 18 residues. Germline loops: CDR1 LGHNA, CDR2 YNFKEQ. The CDR3 is CASSQGLGQGAVYQPQHF. The CDR3 nucleotides are TGTGCCAGCAGCCAAGGGTTGGGACAGGGGGCTGTCTATCAGCCCCAGCATTTT.

The V call is TRBV16, the J call TRBJ1-4; D is ambiguous. The germline gives CDR1 KGHSY, CDR2 FQNENV. Trimming removed 1 base from V and 7 bases from J, with 7 bases in between. The CDR3 extends over 13 amino acids. The CDR3 DNA reads as TGTGCCAGCAGCCAATGGCGGGGTGAAAAACTGTTTTTT. This codes for CASSQWRGEKLFF. Based on the CDR3 plus reference TRBV16 and TRBJ1-4, the full variable domain is GEEVAQTPKHLVRGEGQKAKLYCAPIKGHSYVFWYQQVLKNEFKFLISFQNENVFDETGMPKERFSAKCLPNSPCSLEIQATKLEDSAVYFCASSQWRGEKLFFGSGTQLSVL.

In its sample, this clone was seen once. The V gene is TRBV6-7, the J gene TRBJ2-3; 13 nucleotides agree with TRBD2. TRBV6-7 is annotated as an ORF whose role is uncertain. V was pared by 2 bases and J by 2 bases, with 7 bases of the junction left unmatched. The CDR3 has 18 amino acids. CDR3 in DNA: TGTGCCAGCAGTTACCTTCGGACTAGCGGGAGATTCACAGATACGCAGTATTTT. Its translation: CASSYLRTSGRFTDTQYF.

The chain uses TRBV7-9 and TRBJ2-2; D is undetermined. The germline V and J ends were trimmed by 1 base and 1 base, with 4 bases remaining between them. Germline V CDR1 and CDR2: SEHNR, FQNEAQ (reference sequence). The CDR3 is made up of 14 amino acids. Here the CDR3 reads CASSLVLNTGELFF. DNA for the CDR3: TGTGCCAGCAGCTTAGTACTGAACACCGGGGAGCTGTTTTTT.

CDR3 nucleotide sequence: TGTGCCAGCAGTGACAGATATGGCTACACCTTC. This gives the protein CASSDRYGYTF. The rearrangement links TRBV27 to TRBJ1-2; D perhaps matches TRBD1 (5 bases). This CDR3 is 11 amino acids long. V dropped 5 bases and J dropped 5 bases, with 6 bases sitting between them. Per germline, CDR1 MNHEY and CDR2 SMNVEV (reference sequence).

V gene TRBV2 combines with J gene TRBJ1-5; 12 bases are shared with TRBD1. The V gene's germline CDR1 is SNHLY and CDR2 FYNNEI. Unmatched junction bases numbered 5, after V lost 6 bases and J lost 2 bases. This CDR3 comprises 16 residues. The CDR3 spells CASRAGQGARNQPQHF. For the CDR3, the DNA is TGTGCCAGCAGGGCGGGACAGGGGGCCCGCAATCAGCCCCAGCATTTT.

The V and J genes are TRBV19 and TRBJ1-4; D possibly corresponds to TRBD1 (6 bases). This CDR3 contains 14 residues. Trimming removed 3 bases at V and 5 bases at J, with 10 bases between. Germline V gene data show CDR1 as LNHDA and CDR2 as SQIVND (reference sequence). As DNA, the CDR3 is TGTGCCAGTAGTATGAGGCAGGGGAATGAAAAACTGTTTTTT. Protein: CASSMRQGNEKLFF.

This sequence joins TRBV5-4 and TRBJ2-5; 12 bases align to TRBD2. Per the germline V gene, CDR1 is SGHNT and CDR2 is YYREEE (reference sequence). Trimming removed 0 bases from V and 4 bases from J; junction bases left unmatched: 1. The CDR3 has 15 residues. The DNA for the CDR3 is TGTGCCAGCAGCTTGGGACTAGCGGGAGTAGAGACCCAGTACTTC. It yields the protein CASSLGLAGVETQYF.